The 4 T cell receptor beta chains below were found in one sample sequenced in a study of T cell responses to AZD1222 COVID-19 vaccine. The assay was immunoSEQ multiplex PCR, and TCRdb's table has in-frame clones only and misses some. The table shows 45,000 to 55,000 clones, with 65% to 85% occurring only once. The material was peripheral blood, obtained on day 0 of MenACWY control vaccination. These receptors all stem from an adult in good health.

This chain uses TRBV9 with TRBJ1-2, with TRBD1 as a possible D gene (5 bases). This CDR3 region has 14 residues. Per germline, CDR1 SGDLS and CDR2 YYNGEE. The ends were cut back, 0 bases at V and 6 bases at J, with 12 bases in the middle. The DNA of the CDR3 is TGTGCCAGCAGCGTAGACGGGGGGGATCATGGCTACACCTTC. It yields the protein CASSVDGGDHGYTF.

The genes are TRBV7-8 and TRBJ1-5; no firm D call. CDR1 SGHVS and CDR2 FQNEAQ come from the germline V gene. This CDR3 has 14 amino acids. The V and J ends lost 1 base and 1 base respectively, with 5 bases between them. The CDR3 DNA sequence: TGTGCCAGCAGCTTAGAAGCCAGCAATCAGCCCCAGCATTTT. Its protein product is CASSLEASNQPQHF. The full variable domain, rest sourced from reference TRBV7-8 and TRBJ1-5, is GAGVSQSPRYKVAKRGQDVALRCDPISGHVSLFWYQQALGQGPEFLTYFQNEAQLDKSGLPSDRFFAERPEGSVSTLKIQRTQQEDSAVYLCASSLEASNQPQHFGDGTRLSIL.

This clone has just one count. The V gene is TRBV2, the J gene TRBJ2-5; D unresolved. The germline V gene encodes CDR1 SNHLY and CDR2 FYNNEI. The CDR3 is made up of 12 amino acids. The V gene lost 10 bases and the J gene lost 2 bases, with 11 bases spanning the gap. The CDR3 DNA is TGTGCCACTGGGATGGGGCAAGAGACCCAGTACTTC. Translating gives CATGMGQETQYF.

V gene TRBV20-1 combines with J gene TRBJ1-6; no definite D call. CDR3 length equals 13 residues. Trimming left V 3 bases short and J 7 bases short, with 10 bases between. Looked up from germline, CDR1 is DFQATT and CDR2 is SNEGSKA (reference sequence). The CDR3 here is CSASGQRNSPLHF. The CDR3 coding sequence is TGCAGTGCTAGTGGCCAGCGAAATTCACCCCTCCACTTT.